Each of the 7 T cell receptor beta chains below was sequenced from the same sample in a study of cytomegalovirus exposure and HLA in healthy donors. The primer mix had 60 Vbeta and 13 Jbeta primers. Using immunoSEQ multiplex PCR, the repertoire was profiled, and TCRdb retains in-frame clones only, with some absent. The sample records 120,000 or so clones, 81% being singletons. The sequencing input was PBMCs. Receptors were obtained from a young man in good health and CMV-seronegative.

This clone has just one count. The J gene is TRBJ2-1, the V gene TRBV4-3; 13 bases match TRBD2. The germline gives CDR1 LGHNA, CDR2 YSLEER. This CDR3 region has 17 residues. V trimming: 0 bases; J trimming: 9 bases; junction bases outside the gene matches: 8. The CDR3: CASSQEGTSGGAGEQFF. The CDR3, as DNA: TGCGCCAGCAGCCAAGAGGGAACTAGCGGGGGGGCCGGTGAGCAGTTCTTC.

This clone appeared a few times. This chain uses TRBV19 with TRBJ2-7, with 11 bases aligning to TRBD2. With V trimmed by 6 bases and J by 1 base, 2 bases remained unmatched. This CDR3 is 14 amino acids long. Germline V gene lookup returns CDR1 LNHDA and CDR2 SQIVND (reference sequence). The CDR3 bases are TGTGCCAGTAGCCGACTAGCGGGGTCCTACGAGCAGTACTTC. Its translation: CASSRLAGSYEQYF.

Notes on this clone: An end of the junction differs from the germline gene, which may be a read error. The same CDR3 also results from other DNA sequences found in this sample. The chain links TRBV6-1 to TRBJ1-1; no reliable D call. CDR1 and CDR2 (germline): MNHNS, SASEGT. The length of the CDR3 is 14 residues. CDR3 in DNA: TGCGCCAGCAGTCCGCCAGGTATGAACACTGAAGCTTTCTTT. Protein: CASSPPGMNTEAFF.

The chain uses TRBV15 and TRBJ2-3, with TRBD2 matching over 8 bases. Germline V CDR1 and CDR2: LNHNV, YYDKDF (reference sequence). The ends lost 0 bases at V and 2 bases at J; junction bases unmatched: 4. This CDR3 has 16 residues. As DNA, the CDR3 is TGTGCCACCAGCAGAGATCGGACTAGCTTCACAGATACGCAGTATTTT. Translating it yields CATSRDRTSFTDTQYF. Full variable domain (outside the CDR3, taken from reference TRBV15 and TRBJ2-3): DAMVIQNPRYQVTQFGKPVTLSCSQTLNHNVMYWYQQKSSQAPKLLFHYYDKDFNNEADTPDNFQSRRPNTSFCFLDIRSPGLGDTAMYLCATSRDRTSFTDTQYFGPGTRLTVL.

The rearrangement links TRBV11-3 to TRBJ2-1, with 7 bases matching TRBD2. The germline V gene has CDR1 SGHNT and CDR2 YENEEA. V lost 5 bases, J lost 9 bases, and 7 bases stayed unmatched. The CDR3 spans 13 residues. The CDR3 loop is CASSLWTRSEQFF. The CDR3 nucleotides read TGTGCCAGCAGCCTGTGGACTAGGAGTGAGCAGTTCTTC.

This clone occurred a few times. V usage is TRBV5-6 and J usage is TRBJ2-5; D gene unclear. V shed 4 bases and J shed 3 bases, with 10 bases lying between them. The germline gives CDR1 SGHDT, CDR2 YYEEEE. This CDR3 comprises 13 residues. The CDR3: CASSGGPKETQYF. CDR3 bases: TGTGCCAGCAGCGGCGGCCCCAAAGAGACCCAGTACTTC.

The CDR3 sequence: CASSQEGSSGVSTDTQYF. For the CDR3, the DNA is TGTGCCAGCAGCCAGGAAGGGTCTAGCGGGGTGAGCACAGATACGCAGTATTTT. This sequence joins TRBV7-3 and TRBJ2-3; 9 bases are a match to TRBD2. Per the germline V gene, CDR1 is SGHTA and CDR2 is FQGTGA. This CDR3 region has 18 residues. With V trimmed by 5 bases and J by 0 bases, 12 bases remained unmatched.